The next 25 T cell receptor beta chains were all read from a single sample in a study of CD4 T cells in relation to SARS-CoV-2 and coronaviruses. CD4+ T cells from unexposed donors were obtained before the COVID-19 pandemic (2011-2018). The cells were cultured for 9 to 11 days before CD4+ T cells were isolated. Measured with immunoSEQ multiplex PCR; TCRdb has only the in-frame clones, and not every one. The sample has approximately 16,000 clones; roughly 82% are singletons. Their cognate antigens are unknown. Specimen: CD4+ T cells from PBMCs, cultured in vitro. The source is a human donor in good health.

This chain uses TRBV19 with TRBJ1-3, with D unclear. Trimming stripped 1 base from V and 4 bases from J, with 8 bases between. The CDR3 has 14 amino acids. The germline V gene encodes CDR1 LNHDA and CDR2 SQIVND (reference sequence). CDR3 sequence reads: CASSIVARGNTIYF. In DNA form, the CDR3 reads TGTGCCAGTAGTATAGTGGCAAGAGGAAACACCATATATTTT.

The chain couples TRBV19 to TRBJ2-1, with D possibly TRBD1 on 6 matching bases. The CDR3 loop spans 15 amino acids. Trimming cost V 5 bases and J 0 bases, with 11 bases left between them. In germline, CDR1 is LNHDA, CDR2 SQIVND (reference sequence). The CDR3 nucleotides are TGTGCCAGTAGTCTTAGACAGGACTCCTACAATGAGCAGTTCTTC. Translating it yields CASSLRQDSYNEQFF.

In nucleotides, the CDR3 is TGTGCCAGCAGTGGTGAAGTCAACAATCAGCCCCAGCATTTT. This gives the protein CASSGEVNNQPQHF. The rearrangement joins TRBV2 to TRBJ1-5; the D is unclear. The CDR3 length is 14 residues. Germline assignment: CDR1 SNHLY and CDR2 FYNNEI. Trimming stripped 4 bases from V and 3 bases from J, with 10 bases between.

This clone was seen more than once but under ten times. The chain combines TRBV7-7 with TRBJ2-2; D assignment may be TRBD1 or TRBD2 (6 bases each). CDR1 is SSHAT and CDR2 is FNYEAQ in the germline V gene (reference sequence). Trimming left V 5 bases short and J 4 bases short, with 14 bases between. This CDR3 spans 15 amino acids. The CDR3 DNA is TGTGCCAGCAGCGGGGTAGGGGGGACCACCGGGGAGCTGTTTTTT. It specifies CASSGVGGTTGELFF.

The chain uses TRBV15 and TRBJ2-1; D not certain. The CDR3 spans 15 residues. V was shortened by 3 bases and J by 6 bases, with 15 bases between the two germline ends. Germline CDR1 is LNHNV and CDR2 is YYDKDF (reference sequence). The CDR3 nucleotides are TGTGCCACCAGCAGCTTCCGCGGTAGGGCCAATGAGCAGTTCTTC. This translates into CATSSFRGRANEQFF.

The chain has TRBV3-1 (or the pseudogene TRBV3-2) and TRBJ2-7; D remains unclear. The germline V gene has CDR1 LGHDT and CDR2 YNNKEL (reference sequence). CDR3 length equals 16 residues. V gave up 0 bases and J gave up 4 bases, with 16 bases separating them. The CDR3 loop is CASSQDGRNWYYEQYF. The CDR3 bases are TGTGCCAGCAGCCAAGATGGTCGAAACTGGTATTACGAGCAGTACTTC.

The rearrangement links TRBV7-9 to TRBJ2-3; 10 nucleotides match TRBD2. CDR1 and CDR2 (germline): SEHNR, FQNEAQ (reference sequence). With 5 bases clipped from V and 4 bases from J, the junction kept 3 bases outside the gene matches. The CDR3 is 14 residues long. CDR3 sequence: CASSPLAGADTQYF. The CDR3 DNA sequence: TGTGCCAGCAGCCCCCTAGCGGGAGCAGATACGCAGTATTTT.

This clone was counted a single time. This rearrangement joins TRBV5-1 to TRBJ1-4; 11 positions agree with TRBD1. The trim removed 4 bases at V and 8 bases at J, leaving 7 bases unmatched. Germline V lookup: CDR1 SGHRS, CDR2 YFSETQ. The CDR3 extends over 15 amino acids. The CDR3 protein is CASSQPGQGGEKLFF. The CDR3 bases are TGCGCCAGCAGCCAACCGGGACAGGGGGGCGAAAAACTGTTTTTT.

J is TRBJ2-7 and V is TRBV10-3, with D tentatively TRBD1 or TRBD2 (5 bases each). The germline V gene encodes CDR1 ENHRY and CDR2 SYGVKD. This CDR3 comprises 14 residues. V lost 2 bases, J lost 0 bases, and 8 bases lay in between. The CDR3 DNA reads TGTGCCATCAGTGAGGAGGGGATCTCCTACGAGCAGTACTTC. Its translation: CAISEEGISYEQYF.

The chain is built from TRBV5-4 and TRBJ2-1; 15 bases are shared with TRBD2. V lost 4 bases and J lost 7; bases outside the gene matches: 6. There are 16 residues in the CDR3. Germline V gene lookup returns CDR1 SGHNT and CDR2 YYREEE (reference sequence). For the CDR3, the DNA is TGTGCCAGCAGCCCTGGGACTAGCGGGAGGAAAAATGAGCAGTTCTTC. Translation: CASSPGTSGRKNEQFF.

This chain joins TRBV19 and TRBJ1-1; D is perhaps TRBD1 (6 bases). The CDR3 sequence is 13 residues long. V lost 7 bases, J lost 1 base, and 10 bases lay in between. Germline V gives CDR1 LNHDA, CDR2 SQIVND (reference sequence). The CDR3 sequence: CASNGGPNTEAFF. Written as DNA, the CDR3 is TGTGCCAGTAATGGGGGGCCGAACACTGAAGCTTTCTTT.

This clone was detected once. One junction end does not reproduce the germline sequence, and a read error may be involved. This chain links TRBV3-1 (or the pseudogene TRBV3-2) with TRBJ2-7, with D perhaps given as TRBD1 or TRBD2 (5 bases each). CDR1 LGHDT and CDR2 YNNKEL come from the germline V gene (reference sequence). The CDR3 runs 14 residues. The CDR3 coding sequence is TGTGCCAGCAGCCCAAGGGACGGAGTTTCTATAATGCACTTC. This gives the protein CASSPRDGVSIMHF.

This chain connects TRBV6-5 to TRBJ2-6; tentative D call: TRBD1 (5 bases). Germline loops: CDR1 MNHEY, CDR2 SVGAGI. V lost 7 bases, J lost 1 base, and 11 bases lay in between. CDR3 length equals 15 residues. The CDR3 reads CASTDRASGANVLTF. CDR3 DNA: TGTGCCAGCACAGACAGAGCTTCTGGGGCCAACGTCCTGACTTTC.

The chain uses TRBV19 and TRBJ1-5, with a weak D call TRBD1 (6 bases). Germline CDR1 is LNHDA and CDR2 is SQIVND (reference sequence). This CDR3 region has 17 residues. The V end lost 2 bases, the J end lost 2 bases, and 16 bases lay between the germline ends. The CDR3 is CASSIYDGGMGNQPQHF. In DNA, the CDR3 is TGTGCCAGTAGTATATATGACGGGGGCATGGGCAATCAGCCCCAGCATTTT.

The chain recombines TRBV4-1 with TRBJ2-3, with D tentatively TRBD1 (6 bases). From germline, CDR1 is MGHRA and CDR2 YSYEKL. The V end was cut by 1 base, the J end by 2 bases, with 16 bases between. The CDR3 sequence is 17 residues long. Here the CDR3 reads CASSQVGAGVATDTQYF. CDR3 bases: TGCGCCAGCAGCCAAGTGGGGGCAGGGGTCGCCACAGATACGCAGTATTTT.

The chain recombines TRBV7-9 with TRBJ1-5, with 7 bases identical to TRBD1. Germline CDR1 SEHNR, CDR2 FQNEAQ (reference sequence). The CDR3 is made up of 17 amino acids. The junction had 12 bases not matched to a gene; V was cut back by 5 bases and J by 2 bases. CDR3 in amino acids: CASSHQGGLGGNQPQHF. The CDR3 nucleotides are TGTGCCAGCAGCCATCAGGGGGGATTAGGTGGCAATCAGCCCCAGCATTTT.

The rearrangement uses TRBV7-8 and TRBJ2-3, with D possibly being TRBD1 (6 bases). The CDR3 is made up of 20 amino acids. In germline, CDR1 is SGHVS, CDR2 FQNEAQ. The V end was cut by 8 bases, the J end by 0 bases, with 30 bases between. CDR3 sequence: CASHPGRQGLKLISTDTQYF. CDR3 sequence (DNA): TGTGCCAGCCACCCAGGCAGGCAGGGGCTGAAGTTAATTAGCACAGATACGCAGTATTTT.

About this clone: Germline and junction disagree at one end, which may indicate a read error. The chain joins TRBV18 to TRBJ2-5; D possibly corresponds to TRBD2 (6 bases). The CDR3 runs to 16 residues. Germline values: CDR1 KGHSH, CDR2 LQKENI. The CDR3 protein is CASSPLLADGRETQYF. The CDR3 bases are TGTGCCAGCTCCCCACTCCTGGCGGACGGGAGAGAGACCCAGTACTTC.

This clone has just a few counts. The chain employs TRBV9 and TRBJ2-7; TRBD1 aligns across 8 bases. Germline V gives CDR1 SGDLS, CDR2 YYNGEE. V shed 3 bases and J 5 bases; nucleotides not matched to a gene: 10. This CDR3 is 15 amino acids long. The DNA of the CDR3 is TGTGCCAGCAGCGAAACCGGGACAGGTCAGAACGAGCAGTACTTC. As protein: CASSETGTGQNEQYF.

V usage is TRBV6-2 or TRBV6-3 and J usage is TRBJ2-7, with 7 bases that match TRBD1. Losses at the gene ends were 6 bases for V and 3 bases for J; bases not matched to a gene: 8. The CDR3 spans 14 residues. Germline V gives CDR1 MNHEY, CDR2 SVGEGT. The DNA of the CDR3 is TGTGCCAGCAGCCAAAGACAGGGCGGCTACGAGCAGTACTTC. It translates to CASSQRQGGYEQYF.

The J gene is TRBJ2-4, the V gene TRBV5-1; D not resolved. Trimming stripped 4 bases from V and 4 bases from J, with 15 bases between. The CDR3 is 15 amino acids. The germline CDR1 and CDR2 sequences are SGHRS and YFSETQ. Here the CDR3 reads CASSLSTTDKNIQYF. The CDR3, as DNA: TGCGCCAGCAGCCTGAGTACCACCGATAAAAACATTCAGTACTTC.

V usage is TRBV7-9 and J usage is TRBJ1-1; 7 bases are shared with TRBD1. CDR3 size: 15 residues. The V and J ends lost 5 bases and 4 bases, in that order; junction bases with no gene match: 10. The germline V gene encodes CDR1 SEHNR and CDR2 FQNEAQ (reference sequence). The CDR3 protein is CASSSTTGRGTEAFF. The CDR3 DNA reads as TGTGCCAGCAGCAGTACGACAGGGAGGGGCACTGAAGCTTTCTTT.

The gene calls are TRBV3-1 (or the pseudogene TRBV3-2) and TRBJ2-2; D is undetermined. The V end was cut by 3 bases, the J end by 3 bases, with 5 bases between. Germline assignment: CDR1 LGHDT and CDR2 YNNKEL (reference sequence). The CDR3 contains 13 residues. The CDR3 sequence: CASSHADTGELFF. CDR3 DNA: TGTGCCAGCAGCCATGCGGACACCGGGGAGCTGTTTTTT.

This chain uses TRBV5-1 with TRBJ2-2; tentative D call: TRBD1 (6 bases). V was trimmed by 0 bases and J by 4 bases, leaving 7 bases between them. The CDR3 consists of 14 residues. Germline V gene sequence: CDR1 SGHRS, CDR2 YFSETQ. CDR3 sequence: CASSLDRATGELFF. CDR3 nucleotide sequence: TGCGCCAGCAGCTTGGACAGGGCCACCGGGGAGCTGTTTTTT.

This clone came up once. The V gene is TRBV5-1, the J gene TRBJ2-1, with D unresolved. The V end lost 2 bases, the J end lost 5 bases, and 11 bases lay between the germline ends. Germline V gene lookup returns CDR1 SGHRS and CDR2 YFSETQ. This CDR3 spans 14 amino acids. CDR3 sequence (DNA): TGCGCCAGCAGCTTAGGTCAGGTGGACAATGAGCAGTTCTTC. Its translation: CASSLGQVDNEQFF.